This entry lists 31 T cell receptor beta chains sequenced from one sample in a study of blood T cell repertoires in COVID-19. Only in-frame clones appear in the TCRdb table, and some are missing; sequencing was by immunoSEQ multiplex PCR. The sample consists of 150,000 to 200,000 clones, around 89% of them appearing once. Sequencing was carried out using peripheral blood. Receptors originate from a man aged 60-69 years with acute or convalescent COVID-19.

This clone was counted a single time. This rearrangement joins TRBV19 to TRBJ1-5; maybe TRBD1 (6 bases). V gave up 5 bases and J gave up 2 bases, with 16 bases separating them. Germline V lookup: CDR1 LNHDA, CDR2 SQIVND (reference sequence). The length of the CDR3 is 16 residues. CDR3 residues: CASSLSGAYGNQPQHF. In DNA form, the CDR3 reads TGTGCCAGTAGTTTATCAGGGGCTTACGGCAATCAGCCCCAGCATTTT.

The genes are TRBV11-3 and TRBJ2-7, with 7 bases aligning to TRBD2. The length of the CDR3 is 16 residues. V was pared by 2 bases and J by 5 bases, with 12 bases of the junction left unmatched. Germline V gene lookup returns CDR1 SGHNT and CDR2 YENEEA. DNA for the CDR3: TGTGCCAGCAGCTTACGAAAGCCCGCGGGAGTGAACGAGCAGTACTTC. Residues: CASSLRKPAGVNEQYF.

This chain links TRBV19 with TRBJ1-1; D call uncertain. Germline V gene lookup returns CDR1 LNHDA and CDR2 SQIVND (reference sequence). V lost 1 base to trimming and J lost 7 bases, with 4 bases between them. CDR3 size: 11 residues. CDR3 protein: CASSIVGEAFF. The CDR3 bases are TGTGCCAGTAGTATAGTCGGTGAAGCTTTCTTT.

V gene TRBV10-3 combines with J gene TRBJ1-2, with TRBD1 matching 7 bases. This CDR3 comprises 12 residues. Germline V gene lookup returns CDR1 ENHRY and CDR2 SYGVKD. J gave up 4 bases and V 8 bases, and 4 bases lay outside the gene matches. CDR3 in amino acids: CAISGGLYGYTF. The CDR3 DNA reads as TGTGCCATCTCAGGGGGTCTCTATGGCTACACCTTC.

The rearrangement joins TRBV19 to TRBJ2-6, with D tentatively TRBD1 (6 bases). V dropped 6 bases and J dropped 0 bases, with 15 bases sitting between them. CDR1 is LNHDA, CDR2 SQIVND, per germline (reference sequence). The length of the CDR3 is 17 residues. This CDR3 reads CASRLLQGVSGANVLTF. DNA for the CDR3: TGTGCCAGTAGGCTTCTACAGGGTGTCTCTGGGGCCAACGTCCTGACTTTC.

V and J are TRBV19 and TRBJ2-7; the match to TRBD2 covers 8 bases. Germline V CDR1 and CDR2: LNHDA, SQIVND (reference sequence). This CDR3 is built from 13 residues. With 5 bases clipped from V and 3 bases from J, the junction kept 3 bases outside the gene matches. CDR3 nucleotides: TGTGCCAGTAGTGCCACTAGCGGCTACGAGCAGTACTTC. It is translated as CASSATSGYEQYF.

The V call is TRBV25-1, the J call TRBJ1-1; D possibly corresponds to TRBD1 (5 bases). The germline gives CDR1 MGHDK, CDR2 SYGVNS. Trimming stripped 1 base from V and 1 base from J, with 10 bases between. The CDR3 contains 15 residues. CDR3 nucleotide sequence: TGTGCCAGCAGTGAATGGGGCCGAAGGAACACTGAAGCTTTCTTT. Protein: CASSEWGRRNTEAFF.

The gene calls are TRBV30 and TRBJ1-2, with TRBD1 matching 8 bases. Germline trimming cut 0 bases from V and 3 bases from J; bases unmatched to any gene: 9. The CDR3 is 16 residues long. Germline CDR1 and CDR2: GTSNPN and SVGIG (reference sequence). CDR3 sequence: CAWSVPRTGPDYGYTF. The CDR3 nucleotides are TGTGCCTGGAGTGTACCCCGGACAGGGCCTGACTATGGCTACACCTTC.

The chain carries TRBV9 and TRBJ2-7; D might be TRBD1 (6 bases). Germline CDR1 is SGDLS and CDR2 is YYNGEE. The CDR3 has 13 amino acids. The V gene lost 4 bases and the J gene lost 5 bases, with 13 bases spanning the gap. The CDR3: CASSPRGPDEQYF. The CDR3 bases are TGTGCCAGCAGCCCCAGGGGTCCGGACGAGCAGTACTTC. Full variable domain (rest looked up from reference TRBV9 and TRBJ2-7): DSGVTQTPKHLITATGQRVTLRCSPRSGDLSVYWYQQSLDQGLQFLIQYYNGEERAKGNILERFSAQQFPDLHSELNLSSLELGDSALYFCASSPRGPDEQYFGPGTRLTVT.

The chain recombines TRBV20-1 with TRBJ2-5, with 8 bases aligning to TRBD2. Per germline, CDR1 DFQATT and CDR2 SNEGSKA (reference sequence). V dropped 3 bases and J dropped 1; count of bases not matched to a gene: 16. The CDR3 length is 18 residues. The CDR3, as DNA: TGCAGTGCTAGTCCCGGACTAGCAGCGGGCCTGAGCCAAGAGACCCAGTACTTC. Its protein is CSASPGLAAGLSQETQYF.

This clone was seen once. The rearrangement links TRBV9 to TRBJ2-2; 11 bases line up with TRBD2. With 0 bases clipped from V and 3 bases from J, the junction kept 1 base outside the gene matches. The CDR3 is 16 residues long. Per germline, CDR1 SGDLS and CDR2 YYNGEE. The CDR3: CASSVGTSGYTGELFF. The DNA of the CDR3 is TGTGCCAGCAGCGTAGGGACTAGCGGGTACACCGGGGAGCTGTTTTTT.

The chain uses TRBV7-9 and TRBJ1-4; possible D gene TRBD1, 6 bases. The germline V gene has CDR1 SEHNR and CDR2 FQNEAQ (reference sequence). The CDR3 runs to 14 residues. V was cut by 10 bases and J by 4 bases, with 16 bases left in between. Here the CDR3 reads CATLPGTSNEKLFF. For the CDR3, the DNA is TGTGCCACCCTCCCCGGGACAAGTAATGAAAAACTGTTTTTT.

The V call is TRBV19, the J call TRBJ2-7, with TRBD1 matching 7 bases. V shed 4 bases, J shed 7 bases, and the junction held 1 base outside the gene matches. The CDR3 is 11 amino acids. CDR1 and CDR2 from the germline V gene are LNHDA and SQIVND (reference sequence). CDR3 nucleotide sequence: TGTGCCAGTAGTAAACAGGGGGAGCAGTACTTC. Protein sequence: CASSKQGEQYF.

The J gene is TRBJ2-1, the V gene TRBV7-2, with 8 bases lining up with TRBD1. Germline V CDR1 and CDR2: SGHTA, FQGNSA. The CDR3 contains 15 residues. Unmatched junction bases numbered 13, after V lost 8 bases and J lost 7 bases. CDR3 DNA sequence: TGTGCCAGCGCGATGGGGCAGGGGGCGCAGAATGAGCAGTTCTTC. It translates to CASAMGQGAQNEQFF.

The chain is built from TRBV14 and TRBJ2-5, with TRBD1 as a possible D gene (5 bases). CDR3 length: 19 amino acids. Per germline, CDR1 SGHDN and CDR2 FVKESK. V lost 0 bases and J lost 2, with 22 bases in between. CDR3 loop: CASSQDLGEGAWGQETQYF. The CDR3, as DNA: TGTGCCAGCAGCCAAGATTTGGGTGAAGGGGCTTGGGGACAAGAGACCCAGTACTTC.

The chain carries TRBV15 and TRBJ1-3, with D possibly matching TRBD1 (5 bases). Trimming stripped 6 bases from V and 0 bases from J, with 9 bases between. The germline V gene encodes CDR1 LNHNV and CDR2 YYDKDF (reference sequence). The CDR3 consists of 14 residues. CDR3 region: CATSSGVSGNTIYF. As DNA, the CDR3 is TGTGCCACCAGTTCGGGGGTCTCTGGAAACACCATATATTTT.

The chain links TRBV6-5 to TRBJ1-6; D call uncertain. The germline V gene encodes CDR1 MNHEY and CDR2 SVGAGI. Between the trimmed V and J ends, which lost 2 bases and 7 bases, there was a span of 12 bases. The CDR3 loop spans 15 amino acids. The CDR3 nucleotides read TGTGCCAGCAGTTACCGCGAGCTCCGCAATTCACCCCTCCACTTT. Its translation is CASSYRELRNSPLHF.

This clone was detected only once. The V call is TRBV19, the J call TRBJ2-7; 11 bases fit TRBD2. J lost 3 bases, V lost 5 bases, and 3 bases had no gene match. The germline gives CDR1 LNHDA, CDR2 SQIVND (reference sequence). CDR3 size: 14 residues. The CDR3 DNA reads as TGTGCCAGTAGTGTTACTAGCGGGAGCTACGAGCAGTACTTC. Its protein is CASSVTSGSYEQYF. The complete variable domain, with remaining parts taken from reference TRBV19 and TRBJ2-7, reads DGGITQSPKYLFRKEGQNVTLSCEQNLNHDAMYWYRQDPGQGLRLIYYSQIVNDFQKGDIAEGYSVSREKKESFPLTVTSAQKNPTAFYLCASSVTSGSYEQYFGPGTRLTVT.

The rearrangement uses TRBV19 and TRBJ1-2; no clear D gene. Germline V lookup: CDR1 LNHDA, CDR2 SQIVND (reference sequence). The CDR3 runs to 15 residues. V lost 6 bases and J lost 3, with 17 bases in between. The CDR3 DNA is TGTGCCAGTAGCCGACATGTACCTCCATACTATGGCTACACCTTC. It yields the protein CASSRHVPPYYGYTF.

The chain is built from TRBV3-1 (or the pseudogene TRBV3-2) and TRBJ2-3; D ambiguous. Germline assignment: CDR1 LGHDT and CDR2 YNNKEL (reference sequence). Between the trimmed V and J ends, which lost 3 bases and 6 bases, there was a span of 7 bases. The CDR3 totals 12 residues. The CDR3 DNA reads TGTGCCAGCAGCCACGCGGTCGATACGCAGTATTTT. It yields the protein CASSHAVDTQYF.

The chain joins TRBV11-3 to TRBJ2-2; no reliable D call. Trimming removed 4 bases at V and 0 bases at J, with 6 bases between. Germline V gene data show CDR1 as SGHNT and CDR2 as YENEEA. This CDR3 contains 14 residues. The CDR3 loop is CASSYVANTGELFF. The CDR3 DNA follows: TGTGCCAGCAGCTACGTAGCGAACACCGGGGAGCTGTTTTTT.

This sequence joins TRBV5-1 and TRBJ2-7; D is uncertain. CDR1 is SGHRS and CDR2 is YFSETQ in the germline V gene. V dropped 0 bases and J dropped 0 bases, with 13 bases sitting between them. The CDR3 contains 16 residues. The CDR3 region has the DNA TGCGCCAGCAGCTTGGATAGGCGTGCGGTCTCCTACGAGCAGTACTTC. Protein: CASSLDRRAVSYEQYF.

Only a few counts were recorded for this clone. The CDR3: CASSQVTSENEETQYF. The CDR3 coding sequence is TGTGCCAGCAGCCAAGTAACTAGCGAGAACGAAGAGACCCAGTACTTC. The chain uses TRBV3-1 (or the pseudogene TRBV3-2) and TRBJ2-5; 7 nucleotides agree with TRBD2. The V and J ends lost 1 base and 3 bases, in that order; junction bases with no gene match: 8. CDR1 LGHDT and CDR2 YNNKEL come from the germline V gene (reference sequence). This CDR3 spans 16 amino acids.

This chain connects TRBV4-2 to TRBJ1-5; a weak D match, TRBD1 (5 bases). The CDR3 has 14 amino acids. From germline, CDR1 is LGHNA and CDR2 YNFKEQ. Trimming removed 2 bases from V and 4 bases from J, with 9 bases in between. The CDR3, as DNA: TGTGCCAGCAGCCAAACGCAGGGTAATCAGCCCCAGCATTTT. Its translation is CASSQTQGNQPQHF.

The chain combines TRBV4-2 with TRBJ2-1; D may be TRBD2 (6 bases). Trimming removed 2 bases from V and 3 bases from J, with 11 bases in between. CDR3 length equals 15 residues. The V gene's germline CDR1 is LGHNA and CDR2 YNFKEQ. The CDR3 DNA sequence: TGTGCCAGCAGCCAATTGAGTAGCGGCTACAATGAGCAGTTCTTC. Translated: CASSQLSSGYNEQFF.

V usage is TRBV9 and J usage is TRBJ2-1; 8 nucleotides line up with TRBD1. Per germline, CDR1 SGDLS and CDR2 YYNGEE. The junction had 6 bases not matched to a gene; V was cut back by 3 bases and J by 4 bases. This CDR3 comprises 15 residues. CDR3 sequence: CASSEGGQVYNEQFF. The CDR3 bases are TGTGCCAGCAGCGAGGGGGGACAGGTTTACAATGAGCAGTTCTTC. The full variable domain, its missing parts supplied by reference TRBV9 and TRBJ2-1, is DSGVTQTPKHLITATGQRVTLRCSPRSGDLSVYWYQQSLDQGLQFLIQYYNGEERAKGNILERFSAQQFPDLHSELNLSSLELGDSALYFCASSEGGQVYNEQFFGPGTRLTVL.

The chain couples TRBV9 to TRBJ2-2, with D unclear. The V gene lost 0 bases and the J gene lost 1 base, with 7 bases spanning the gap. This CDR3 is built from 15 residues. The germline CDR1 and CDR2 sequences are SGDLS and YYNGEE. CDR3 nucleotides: TGTGCCAGCAGCGTAGTGGCAGGGAACACCGGGGAGCTGTTTTTT. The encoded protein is CASSVVAGNTGELFF.

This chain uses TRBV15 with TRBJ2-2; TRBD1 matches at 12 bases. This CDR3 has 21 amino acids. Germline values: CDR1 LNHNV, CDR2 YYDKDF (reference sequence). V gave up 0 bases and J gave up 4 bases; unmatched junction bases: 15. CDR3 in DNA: TGTGCCACCAGCAGAGAAGGGCCGGGACAGGGGGCTCTTCGGAGCACCGGGGAGCTGTTTTTT. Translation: CATSREGPGQGALRSTGELFF.

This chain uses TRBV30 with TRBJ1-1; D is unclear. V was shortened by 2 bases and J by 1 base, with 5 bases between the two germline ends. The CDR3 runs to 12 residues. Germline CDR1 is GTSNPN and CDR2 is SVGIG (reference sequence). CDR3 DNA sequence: TGTGCCTGGAGTAAAGCGAACACTGAAGCTTTCTTT. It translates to CAWSKANTEAFF.

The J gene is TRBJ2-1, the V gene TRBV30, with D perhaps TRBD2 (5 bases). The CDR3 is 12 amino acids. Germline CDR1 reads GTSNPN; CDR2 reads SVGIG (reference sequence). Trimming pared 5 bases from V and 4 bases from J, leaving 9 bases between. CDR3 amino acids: CAWADSYNEQFF. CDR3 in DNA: TGTGCCTGGGCGGACTCTTACAATGAGCAGTTCTTC.

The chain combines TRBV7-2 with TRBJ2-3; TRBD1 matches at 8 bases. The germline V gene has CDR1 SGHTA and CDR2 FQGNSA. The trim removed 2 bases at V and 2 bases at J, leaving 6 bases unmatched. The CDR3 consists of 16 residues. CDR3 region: CASSLIGQGTTDTQYF. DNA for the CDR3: TGTGCCAGCAGCTTAATAGGACAGGGAACCACAGATACGCAGTATTTT.